This T cell receptor beta chain originates from a study of blood T cell repertoires in COVID-19. Study-wide background: From the United States, Italy and Spain came samples of acute and convalescent COVID-19.

This CDR3 region has 14 residues. The J segment lost 10 bases and the V segment lost 4 bases, leaving 7 bases of the junction unmatched. CDR1 is SGHNT and CDR2 is YENEEA in the germline V gene. In the original processing: Scientists estimated how many nucleated cells there were by amplifying reference gene primers. Repertoires were generated with immunoSEQ multiplex PCR, while TCRdb's copy carries only in-frame clones and drops some. V, J and clone size derive from that table, while D and trimming were established from the DNA sequence. The sample has approximately 120,000 clones; approximately 80% are singletons.

Sequenced: peripheral blood. The source is a woman aged 45-59 years with acute or convalescent COVID-19. The genes are TRBV11-3 and TRBJ1-6; 7 bases line up with TRBD1. The CDR3 DNA reads TGTGCCAGCAGCTCTGGGACAGTACGGTCACCCCTCCACTTT. It codes for CASSSGTVRSPLHF.